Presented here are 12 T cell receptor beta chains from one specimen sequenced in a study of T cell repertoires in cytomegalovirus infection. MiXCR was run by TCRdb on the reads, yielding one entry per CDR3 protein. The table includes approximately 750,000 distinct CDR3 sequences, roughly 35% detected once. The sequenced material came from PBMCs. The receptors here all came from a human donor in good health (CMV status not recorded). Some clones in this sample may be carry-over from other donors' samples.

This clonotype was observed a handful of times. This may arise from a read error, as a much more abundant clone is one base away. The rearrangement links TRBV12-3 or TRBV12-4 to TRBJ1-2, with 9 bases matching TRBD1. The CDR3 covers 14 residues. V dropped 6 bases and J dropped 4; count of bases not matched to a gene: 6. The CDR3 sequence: CASSPTGGSYGYTF. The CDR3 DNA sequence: TGTGCCAGCAGCCCGACAGGGGGTAGCTATGGCTACACCTTC.

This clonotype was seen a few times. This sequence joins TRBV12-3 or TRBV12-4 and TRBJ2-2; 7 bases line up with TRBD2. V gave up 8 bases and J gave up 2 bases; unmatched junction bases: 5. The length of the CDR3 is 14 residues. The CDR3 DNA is TGTGCCAGCGGGGTAGCGGGTAACACCGGGGAGCTGTTTTTT. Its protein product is CASGVAGNTGELFF.

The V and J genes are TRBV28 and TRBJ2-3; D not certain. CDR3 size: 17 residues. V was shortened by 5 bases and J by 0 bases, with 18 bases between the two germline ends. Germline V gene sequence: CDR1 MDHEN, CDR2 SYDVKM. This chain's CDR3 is CASSDPRGPTSTDTQYF. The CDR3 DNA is TGTGCCAGCAGTGACCCTCGTGGGCCGACTAGCACAGATACGCAGTATTTT.

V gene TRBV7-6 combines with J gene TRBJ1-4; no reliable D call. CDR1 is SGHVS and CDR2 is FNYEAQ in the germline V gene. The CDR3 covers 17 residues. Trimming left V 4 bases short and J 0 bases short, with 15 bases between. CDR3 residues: CASSSRPLKTTNEKLFF. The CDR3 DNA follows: TGTGCCAGCAGCTCACGCCCCTTGAAAACAACTAATGAAAAACTGTTTTTT.

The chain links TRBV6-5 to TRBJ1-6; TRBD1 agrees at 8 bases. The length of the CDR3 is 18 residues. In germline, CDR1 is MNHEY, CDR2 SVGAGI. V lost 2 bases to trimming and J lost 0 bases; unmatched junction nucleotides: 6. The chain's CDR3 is CASSYGGTGGSYNSPLHF. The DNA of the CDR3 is TGTGCCAGCAGTTACGGAGGGACAGGTGGCTCCTATAATTCACCCCTCCACTTT.

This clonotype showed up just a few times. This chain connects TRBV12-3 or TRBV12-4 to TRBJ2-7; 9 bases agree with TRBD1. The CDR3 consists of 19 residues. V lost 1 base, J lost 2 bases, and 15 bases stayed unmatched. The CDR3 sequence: CASSLGRGTGITGAYEQYF. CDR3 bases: TGTGCCAGCAGTTTAGGCCGCGGGACAGGGATAACGGGGGCCTACGAGCAGTACTTC.

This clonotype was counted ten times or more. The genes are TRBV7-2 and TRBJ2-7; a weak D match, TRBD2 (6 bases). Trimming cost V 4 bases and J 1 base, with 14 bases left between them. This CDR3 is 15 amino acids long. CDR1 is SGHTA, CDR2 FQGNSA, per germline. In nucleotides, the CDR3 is TGTGCCAGCAGCTCCTTTGCGGGGACGTCCTACGAGCAGTACTTC. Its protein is CASSSFAGTSYEQYF.

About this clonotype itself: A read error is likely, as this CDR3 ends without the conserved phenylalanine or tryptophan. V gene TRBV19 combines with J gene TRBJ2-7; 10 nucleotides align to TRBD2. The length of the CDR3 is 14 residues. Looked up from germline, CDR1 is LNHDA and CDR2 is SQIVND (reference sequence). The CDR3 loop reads CDSSSTSGTYEQYN. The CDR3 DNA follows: TGTGACAGTAGTTCAACTAGCGGGACCTACGAGCAGTACAAC.

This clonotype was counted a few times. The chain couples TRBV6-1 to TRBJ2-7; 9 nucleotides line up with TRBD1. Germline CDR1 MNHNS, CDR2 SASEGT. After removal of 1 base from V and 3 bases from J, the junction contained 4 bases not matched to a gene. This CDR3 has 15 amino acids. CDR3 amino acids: CASSEGTGALYEQYF. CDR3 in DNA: TGTGCCAGCAGTGAAGGGACAGGGGCCCTCTACGAGCAGTACTTC.

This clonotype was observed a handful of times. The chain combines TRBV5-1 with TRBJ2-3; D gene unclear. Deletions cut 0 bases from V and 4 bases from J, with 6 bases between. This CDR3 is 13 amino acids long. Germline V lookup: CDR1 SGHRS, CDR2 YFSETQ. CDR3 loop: CASSLGHADTQYF. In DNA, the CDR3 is TGCGCCAGCAGCTTGGGCCATGCAGATACGCAGTATTTT.

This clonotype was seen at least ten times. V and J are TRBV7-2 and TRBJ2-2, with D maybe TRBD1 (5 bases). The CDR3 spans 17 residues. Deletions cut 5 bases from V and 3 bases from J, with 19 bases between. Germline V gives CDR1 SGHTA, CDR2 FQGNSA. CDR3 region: CASSKKPGLLDTGELFF. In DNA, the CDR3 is TGTGCCAGCAGCAAAAAACCAGGGCTTCTGGACACCGGGGAGCTGTTTTTT. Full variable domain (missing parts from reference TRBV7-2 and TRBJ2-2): GAGVSQSPSNKVTEKGKDVELRCDPISGHTALYWYRQSLGQGLEFLIYFQGNSAPDKSGLPSDRFSAERTGGSVSTLTIQRTQQEDSAVYLCASSKKPGLLDTGELFFGEGSRLTVL.

The DNA for the CDR3 is TGTGCCAGCAGTCGACAGAGCCCCCACGAGCAGTACTTC. This sequence encodes CASSRQSPHEQYF. The chain employs TRBV28 and TRBJ2-7, with a possible D match to TRBD1 (5 bases). CDR3 length: 13 amino acids. V lost 5 bases and J lost 5, with 13 bases in between. Germline CDR1 and CDR2: MDHEN and SYDVKM.